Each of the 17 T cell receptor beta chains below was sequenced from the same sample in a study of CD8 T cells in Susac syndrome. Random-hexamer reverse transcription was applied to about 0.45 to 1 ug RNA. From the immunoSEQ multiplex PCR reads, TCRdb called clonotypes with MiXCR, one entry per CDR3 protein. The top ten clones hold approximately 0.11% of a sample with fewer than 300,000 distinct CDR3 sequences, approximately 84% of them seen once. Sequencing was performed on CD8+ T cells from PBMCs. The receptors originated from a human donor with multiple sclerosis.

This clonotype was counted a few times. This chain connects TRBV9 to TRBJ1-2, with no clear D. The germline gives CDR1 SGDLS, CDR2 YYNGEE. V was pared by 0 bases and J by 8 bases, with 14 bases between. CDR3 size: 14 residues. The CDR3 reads CASSVGQELGGYTF. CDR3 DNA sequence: TGTGCCAGCAGCGTAGGTCAGGAGTTGGGGGGCTACACCTTC.

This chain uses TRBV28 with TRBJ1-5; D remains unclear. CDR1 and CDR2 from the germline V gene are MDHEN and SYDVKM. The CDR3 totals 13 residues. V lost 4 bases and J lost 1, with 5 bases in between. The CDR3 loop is CASSWLSNQPQHF. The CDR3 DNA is TGTGCCAGCAGTTGGTTGAGCAATCAGCCCCAGCATTTT.

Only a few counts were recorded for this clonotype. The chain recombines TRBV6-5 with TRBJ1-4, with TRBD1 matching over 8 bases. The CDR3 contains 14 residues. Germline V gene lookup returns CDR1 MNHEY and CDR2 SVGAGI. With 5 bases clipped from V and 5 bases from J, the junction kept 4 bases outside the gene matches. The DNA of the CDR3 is TGTGCCAGCAGTCCCGGACAGGGCAATGAAAAACTGTTTTTT. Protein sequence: CASSPGQGNEKLFF.

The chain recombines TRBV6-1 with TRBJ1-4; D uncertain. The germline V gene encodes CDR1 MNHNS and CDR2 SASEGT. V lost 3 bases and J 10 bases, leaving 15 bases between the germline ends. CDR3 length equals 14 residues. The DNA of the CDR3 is TGTGCCAGCAGTGATTTGGCGGGTTCTCGAAAACTGTTTTTT. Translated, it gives CASSDLAGSRKLFF.

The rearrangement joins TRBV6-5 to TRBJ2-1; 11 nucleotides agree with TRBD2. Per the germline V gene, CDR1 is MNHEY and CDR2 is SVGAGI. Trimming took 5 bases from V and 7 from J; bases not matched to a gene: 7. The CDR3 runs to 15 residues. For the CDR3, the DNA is TGTGCCAGCAGTCCACTAGCGGGAGAGGGTAATGAGCAGTTCTTC. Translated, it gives CASSPLAGEGNEQFF.

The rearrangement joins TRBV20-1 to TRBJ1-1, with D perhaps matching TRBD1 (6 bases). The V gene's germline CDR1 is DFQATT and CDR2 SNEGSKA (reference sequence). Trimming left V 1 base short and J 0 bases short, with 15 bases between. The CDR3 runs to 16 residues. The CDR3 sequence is CSARGVKGEMNTEAFF. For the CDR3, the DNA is TGCAGTGCTAGAGGAGTGAAGGGGGAGATGAACACTGAAGCTTTCTTT.

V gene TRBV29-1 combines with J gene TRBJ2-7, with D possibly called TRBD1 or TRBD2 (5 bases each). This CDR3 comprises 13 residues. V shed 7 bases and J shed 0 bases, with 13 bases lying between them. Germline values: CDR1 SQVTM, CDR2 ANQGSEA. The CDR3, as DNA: TGCAGCGCAGTCTGGGGGAGCTCCTACGAGCAGTACTTC. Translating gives CSAVWGSSYEQYF.

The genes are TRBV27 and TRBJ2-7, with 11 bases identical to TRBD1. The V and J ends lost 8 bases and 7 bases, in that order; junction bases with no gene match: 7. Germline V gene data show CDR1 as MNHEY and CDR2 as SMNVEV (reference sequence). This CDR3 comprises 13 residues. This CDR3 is CASGQGAMGEQYF. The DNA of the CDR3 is TGTGCCAGCGGACAGGGGGCGATGGGTGAGCAGTACTTC.

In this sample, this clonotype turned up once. CDR3 protein: CASSFDGYTQYF. For the CDR3, the DNA is TGTGCCAGCAGCTTCGACGGATATACGCAGTATTTT. The chain links TRBV7-9 to TRBJ2-3; D gene ambiguous. V was pared by 3 bases and J by 7 bases, with 8 bases between. Germline assignment: CDR1 SEHNR and CDR2 FQNEAQ (reference sequence). The CDR3 has 12 residues.

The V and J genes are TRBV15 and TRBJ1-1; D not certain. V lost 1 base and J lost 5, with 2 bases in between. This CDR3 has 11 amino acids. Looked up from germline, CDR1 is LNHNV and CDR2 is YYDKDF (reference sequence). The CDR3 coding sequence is TGTGCCACCAGCAGAGGAACTGAAGCTTTCTTT. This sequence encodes CATSRGTEAFF.

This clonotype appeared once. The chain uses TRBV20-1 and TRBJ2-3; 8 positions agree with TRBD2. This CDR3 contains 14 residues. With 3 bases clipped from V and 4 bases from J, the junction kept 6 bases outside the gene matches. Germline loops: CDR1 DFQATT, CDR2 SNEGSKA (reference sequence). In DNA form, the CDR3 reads TGCAGTGCTAGTGTTAGCGGGAAGCCAGATACGCAGTATTTT. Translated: CSASVSGKPDTQYF.

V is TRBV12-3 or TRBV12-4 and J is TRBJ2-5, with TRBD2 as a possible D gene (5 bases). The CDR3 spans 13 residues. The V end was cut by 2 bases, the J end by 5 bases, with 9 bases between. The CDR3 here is CASSLRRLETQYF. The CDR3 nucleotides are TGTGCCAGCAGTTTAAGGAGGCTGGAGACCCAGTACTTC.

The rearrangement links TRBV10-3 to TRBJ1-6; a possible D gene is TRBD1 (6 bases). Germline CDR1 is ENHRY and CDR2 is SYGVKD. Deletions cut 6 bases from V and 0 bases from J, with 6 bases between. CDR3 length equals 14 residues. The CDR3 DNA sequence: TGTGCCATCAGGGACAGCTCCTATAATTCACCCCTCCACTTT. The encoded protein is CAIRDSSYNSPLHF.

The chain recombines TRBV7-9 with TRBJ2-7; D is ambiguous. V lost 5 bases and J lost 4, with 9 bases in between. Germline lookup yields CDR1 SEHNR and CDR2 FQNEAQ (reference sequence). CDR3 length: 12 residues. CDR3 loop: CASSQSDYEQYF. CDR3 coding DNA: TGTGCCAGCAGCCAAAGCGATTACGAGCAGTACTTC.

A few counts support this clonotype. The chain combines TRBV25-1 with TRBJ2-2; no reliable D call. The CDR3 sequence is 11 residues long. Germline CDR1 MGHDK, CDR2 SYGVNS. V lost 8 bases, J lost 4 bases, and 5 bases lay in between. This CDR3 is CASYGTGELFF. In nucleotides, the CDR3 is TGTGCCAGCTATGGCACCGGGGAGCTGTTTTTT. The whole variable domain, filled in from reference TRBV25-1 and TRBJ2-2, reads EADIYQTPRYLVIGTGKKITLECSQTMGHDKMYWYQQDPGMELHLIHYSYGVNSTEKGDLSSESTVSRIRTEHFPLTLESARPSHTSQYLCASYGTGELFFGEGSRLTVL.

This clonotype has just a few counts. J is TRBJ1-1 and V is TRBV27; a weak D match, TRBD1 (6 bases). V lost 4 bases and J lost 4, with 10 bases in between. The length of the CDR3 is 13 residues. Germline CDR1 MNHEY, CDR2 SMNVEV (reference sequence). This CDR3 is CASSWGGGTEAFF. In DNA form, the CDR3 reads TGTGCCAGCAGTTGGGGAGGGGGCACTGAAGCTTTCTTT.

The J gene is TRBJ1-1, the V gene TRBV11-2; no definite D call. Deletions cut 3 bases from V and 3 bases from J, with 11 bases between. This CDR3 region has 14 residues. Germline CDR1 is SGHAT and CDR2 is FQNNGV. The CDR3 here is CASSLISGHTEAFF. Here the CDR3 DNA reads TGTGCCAGCAGCTTGATATCGGGTCACACTGAAGCTTTCTTT.